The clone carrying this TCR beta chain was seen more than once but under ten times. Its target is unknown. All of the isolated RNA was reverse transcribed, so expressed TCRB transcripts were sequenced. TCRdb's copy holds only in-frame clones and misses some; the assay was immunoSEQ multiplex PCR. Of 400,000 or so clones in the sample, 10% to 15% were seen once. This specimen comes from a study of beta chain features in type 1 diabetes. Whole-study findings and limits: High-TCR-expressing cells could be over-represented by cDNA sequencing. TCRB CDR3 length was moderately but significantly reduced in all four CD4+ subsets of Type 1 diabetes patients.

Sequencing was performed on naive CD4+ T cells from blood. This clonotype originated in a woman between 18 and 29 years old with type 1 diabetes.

The CDR3 loop is CASSRMEQSYEQYF. For the CDR3, the DNA is TGTGCCAGCAGTCGAATGGAACAGAGCTACGAGCAGTACTTC. This chain connects TRBV7-9 to TRBJ2-7; D is unresolved. Trimming left V 6 bases short and J 3 bases short, with 15 bases between. The CDR3 has 14 residues. Germline V CDR1 and CDR2: SEHNR, FQNEAQ (reference sequence). The complete variable domain, with remaining parts taken from reference TRBV7-9 and TRBJ2-7, reads DTGVSQNPRHKITKRGQNVTFRCDPISEHNRLYWYRQTLGQGPEFLTYFQNEAQLEKSRLLSDRFSAERPKGSFSTLEIQRTEQGDSAMYLCASSRMEQSYEQYFGPGTRLTVT.